One sample yielded the 9 T cell receptor beta chains listed below, sequenced in a study of blood T cell repertoires in COVID-19. Only in-frame clones appear in the TCRdb table, and some are missing; sequencing was by immunoSEQ multiplex PCR. Here the sample spans approximately 140,000 clones, 80% to 90% being singletons. The sample taken for sequencing was PBMCs or T cells enriched from blood (not recorded which). The receptors were gathered from a woman aged 45-60 years with acute COVID-19.

The chain recombines TRBV3-1 (or the pseudogene TRBV3-2) with TRBJ2-4; D is perhaps TRBD2 (6 bases). CDR1 is LGHDT, CDR2 YNNKEL, per germline (reference sequence). V shed 3 bases and J shed 1 base, with 16 bases lying between them. The CDR3 has 17 amino acids. The CDR3 is CASSHSGGIPAKNIQYF. DNA for the CDR3: TGTGCCAGCAGCCACTCAGGAGGGATTCCGGCCAAAAACATTCAGTACTTC.

As DNA, the CDR3 is TGTGCCAGCTCCCCGCGACAGGGTACCACCGGGGAGCTGTTTTTT. This gives the protein CASSPRQGTTGELFF. The V gene is TRBV18, the J gene TRBJ2-2, with 7 bases fitting TRBD1. The CDR3 spans 15 residues. Per the germline V gene, CDR1 is KGHSH and CDR2 is LQKENI. With 6 bases clipped from V and 4 bases from J, the junction kept 8 bases outside the gene matches.

The CDR3 reads CASSFIRGNEQFF. CDR3 DNA sequence: TGTGCCAGTAGTTTTATCAGGGGCAATGAGCAGTTCTTC. The V gene is TRBV19, the J gene TRBJ2-1, with a tentative D call TRBD1 (6 bases). V was shortened by 5 bases and J by 6 bases, with 11 bases between the two germline ends. CDR1 and CDR2 (germline): LNHDA, SQIVND (reference sequence). This CDR3 contains 13 residues.

The chain couples TRBV5-4 to TRBJ2-7; TRBD1 aligns across 7 bases. The CDR3 consists of 14 residues. From germline, CDR1 is SGHNT and CDR2 YYREEE (reference sequence). V dropped 4 bases and J dropped 1; count of bases not matched to a gene: 5. The chain's CDR3 is CASSTGQRSYEQYF. In DNA, the CDR3 is TGTGCCAGCAGCACGGGACAGCGATCCTACGAGCAGTACTTC.

This clone was recorded only once. The gene calls are TRBV5-1 and TRBJ2-7, with 7 bases lining up with TRBD1. Germline CDR1 and CDR2: SGHRS and YFSETQ. The ends lost 1 base at V and 5 bases at J; junction bases unmatched: 6. The CDR3 extends over 14 amino acids. CDR3 sequence (DNA): TGCGCCAGCAGCTTGTTTACAGGGGCTAACGAGCAGTACTTC. Its translation: CASSLFTGANEQYF.

The genes are TRBV5-1 and TRBJ2-7, with 10 bases aligning to TRBD2. The CDR3 consists of 17 residues. With V trimmed by 4 bases and J by 1 base, 11 bases remained unmatched. Germline V gene sequence: CDR1 SGHRS, CDR2 YFSETQ. The CDR3 sequence: CASSQLAGTSSSYEQYF. The CDR3 nucleotides read TGCGCCAGCAGCCAACTAGCGGGAACGTCCTCTTCCTACGAGCAGTACTTC.

The V and J genes are TRBV5-1 and TRBJ1-1, with D possibly matching TRBD1 (6 bases). Germline V lookup: CDR1 SGHRS, CDR2 YFSETQ. The CDR3 runs 15 residues. Trimming cost V 0 bases and J 3 bases, with 12 bases left between them. CDR3 in amino acids: CASSLAQGGDTEAFF. The DNA of the CDR3 is TGCGCCAGCAGCTTGGCACAGGGTGGGGACACTGAAGCTTTCTTT.

The chain is built from TRBV14 and TRBJ2-3; D is unclear. This CDR3 region has 14 residues. V was shortened by 3 bases and J by 5 bases, with 12 bases between the two germline ends. Germline V gene data show CDR1 as SGHDN and CDR2 as FVKESK. CDR3 residues: CASSQPWPVDTQYF. CDR3 bases: TGTGCCAGCAGCCAGCCGTGGCCCGTAGATACGCAGTATTTT.

The chain is built from TRBV7-2 and TRBJ1-6; 11 positions agree with TRBD1. Germline V gives CDR1 SGHTA, CDR2 FQGNSA. V was clipped by 5 bases and J by 9 bases; unmatched bases: 6. The CDR3 is 15 amino acids. For the CDR3, the DNA is TGTGCCAGCAGCCCTCGGACAGGGGGCATTTCACCCCTCCACTTT. Translating gives CASSPRTGGISPLHF.